This paragraph covers one TCR beta chain sequence. Its antigen is not known. The CDR3 sequence is 15 residues long. The germline gives CDR1 SGDLS, CDR2 YYNGEE. The ends were cut back, 0 bases at V and 6 bases at J, with 13 bases in the middle. Sequenced by immunoSEQ multiplex PCR; TCRdb stores in-frame clones only, minus some. The profile covers roughly 92,000 clones, with roughly 94% appearing a single time and roughly 0.3% taken by the ten largest. This sample was included in a study of siplizumab effects on memory and regulatory T cells. General study points: Naive T cell populations appeared to exhibit greater diversity than memory cells and appeared to be major alloresponse contributors.

The sequencing input was non-Treg CD4+ T cells sorted from blood. This receptor was taken from a human donor in good health. The chain employs TRBV9 and TRBJ2-1; a weak D match, TRBD2 (6 bases). The CDR3 is CASSVARGAANEQFF. The DNA of the CDR3 is TGTGCCAGCAGCGTAGCGCGCGGGGCTGCCAATGAGCAGTTCTTC.